This T cell receptor beta chain was observed in a study of T-cell memory formation after mild COVID-19. This clonotype has more than one count but fewer than ten. Antigen: not known. Findings and caveats of the study: Clones that contracted clustered mainly in CM and EM if CD4+ and in EMRA if CD8+.

V lost 1 base and J 12 bases, leaving 16 bases between the germline ends. The CDR3 spans 13 residues. Germline V lookup: CDR1 DFQATT, CDR2 SNEGSKA (reference sequence). Barcoded TCR alpha and TCR beta cDNA libraries with UMIs came from 5'RACE using constant-segment primers. TCRdb fed the 5' RACE reads into MiXCR, producing one record per CDR3 protein. The sample has around 300,000 distinct CDR3 sequences, roughly an eighth seen once. The rearrangement uses TRBV20-1 and TRBJ2-1; D possibly uses TRBD1 or TRBD2 (5 bases each). The specimen was PBMCs or a T cell subset sorted from them (not recorded which). The sequence came from a young man who had mild COVID-19 (a few samples of this study predate the infection). Cell type and time point are not known. The CDR3 sequence: CSARARDARLQFF. In DNA, the CDR3 is TGCAGTGCTAGAGCCCGGGACGCCCGTTTGCAGTTCTTC.